The TCR beta chain described here comes from a study of CD8 T cells in Susac syndrome. Study outcomes and limitations: That the number of individuals in its TCR sequencing and HLA analysis was relatively small was acknowledged by the study.

The V segment lost 3 bases and the J segment 2 bases; nucleotides outside the gene matches: 4. This CDR3 region has 15 residues. The V gene's germline CDR1 is SGHTA and CDR2 FQGTGA. RNA totalling about 0.5 to 1 ug underwent reverse transcription with random hexamers. Coverage of TCR beta CDR3 amplification by immunoSEQ multiplex PCR extended to 54 Vbeta and 13 Jbeta. TCRdb reprocessed the immunoSEQ multiplex PCR reads via MiXCR and lists one record per CDR3 protein. The sample yields just over 300,000 distinct CDR3 sequences, about 91% seen once. Sequencing of TCR beta, carried out with a high-throughput approach, was applied to CD8+ and CD4+ T cells from the blood. CD8+ and CD4+ T cells were negatively isolated; TEMRA cells were FACS-enriched. Remarks on this clonotype: Its antigen is not known.

The sample taken for sequencing was CD4+ T cells from PBMCs. The sequence derives from a human donor with multiple sclerosis. The J gene is TRBJ2-7, the V gene TRBV7-3; 10 bases line up with TRBD1. CDR3 region: CASSLGQGPTYEQYF. In nucleotides, the CDR3 is TGTGCCAGCAGCTTGGGACAGGGGCCTACCTACGAGCAGTACTTC.